The 2 T cell receptor beta chains in this list originate from one sample, sequenced in a study of beta chain features in type 1 diabetes. Of the isolated RNA, all was reverse transcribed, and so the sequenced material was expressed TCRB transcripts. Some clones are missing from TCRdb's copy, which holds only in-frame ones; the method was immunoSEQ multiplex PCR. This sample has around 260,000 clones; 20% occur once, and the top ten carry roughly 0.028%. Study results and caveats: Moderate yet significant TCRB CDR3 shortening was seen in Type 1 diabetes patients in all four CD4+ subsets.

For these TCRs, the target antigens are not known. The sample consisted of naive CD4+ T cells from blood. Receptors originate from a middle-aged woman with type 1 diabetes.

The V call is TRBV9, the J call TRBJ1-2; 7 nucleotides line up with TRBD1. The V segment lost 2 bases and the J segment 4 bases; nucleotides outside the gene matches: 11. Germline CDR1 reads SGDLS; CDR2 reads YYNGEE. The CDR3 is 16 residues long. The CDR3 sequence: CASSVLGTVRPYGYTF. CDR3 in DNA: TGTGCCAGCAGCGTCCTCGGGACAGTTCGGCCCTATGGCTACACCTTC.

This clone was seen a few times. The chain is built from TRBV7-9 and TRBJ2-3; D not resolved. Germline CDR1 and CDR2: SEHNR and FQNEAQ (reference sequence). The CDR3 has 11 amino acids. Trimming shortened V by 5 bases and J by 5 bases, and 5 bases separated the two germline ends. For the CDR3, the DNA is TGTGCCAGCAGCCCCCGAGATACGCAGTATTTT. This sequence encodes CASSPRDTQYF. Drawing the rest from reference TRBV7-9 and TRBJ2-3, the complete variable domain is DTGVSQNPRHKITKRGQNVTFRCDPISEHNRLYWYRQTLGQGPEFLTYFQNEAQLEKSRLLSDRFSAERPKGSFSTLEIQRTEQGDSAMYLCASSPRDTQYFGPGTRLTVL.